In this sample, the clone carrying this TCR beta chain turned up a few times. Its antigen remains unidentified. Treatment noted: some 19 received Ad26.COV2.S at low or high dose, single or two shots; 5 received placebo; per-sample allocation not given. Sampling took place 63 days after the first vaccine or placebo injection. Within Boston, the person who donated was an adult of 18-55 years. Expressing Wuhan-strain SARS-CoV-2 spike, an Ad26 vector served as the vaccine. V shed 2 bases and J 9 bases; nucleotides not matched to a gene: 9. This CDR3 has 16 amino acids. Looked up from germline, CDR1 is SGHDN and CDR2 is FVKESK. This sample was included in a study of Ad26.COV2.S vaccination and SARS-CoV-2 variants. General observations from the study: The TCR breadth and depth analyses may have understated or missed part of the total T cell responses.

The data were produced by immunoSEQ multiplex PCR, yet TCRdb's version contains in-frame clones alone and is incomplete. The sample has a few hundred thousand clones, about nine tenths seen once; the top ten hold more than 1.5%. The sequencing used peripheral blood, collected in a trial of Ad26.COV2.S vaccine versus placebo. The clonotype originates from a person aged 18 to 65 who received the Ad26.COV2.S COVID-19 vaccine or a placebo. The chain combines TRBV14 with TRBJ1-6; 8 positions agree with TRBD1. The CDR3 DNA is TGTGCCAGCAGCCAAACACGCCTCGGACAGGGTTCACCCCTCCACTTT. Protein product: CASSQTRLGQGSPLHF.